The rows below give T cell receptor beta chains drawn from one sample of a study of blood T cell repertoires in COVID-19. Here immunoSEQ multiplex PCR was the method, and the copy in TCRdb shows in-frame clones only, minus some. This sample has some 80,000 clones, with 90% found just once. Sequenced input: peripheral blood. Every receptor here comes from an elderly woman with acute or convalescent COVID-19. CDR3s include the opening cysteine and the closing phenylalanine or tryptophan. D genes are given only for firm matches. Not every row has a clone size; where given, it reads once, few, many or a size class.

J gene | V gene | CDR3 length | clone size | D gene | CDR3 DNA | CDR3 protein
TRBJ2-3 | TRBV6-6 | 14 | once | NA | TGTGCCAGCAACCCAGACAGTGCAGTAAATACGCAGTATTTT | CASNPDSAVNTQYF
TRBJ2-2 | TRBV5-1 | 14 | NA | NA | TGCGCCAGCAGCTTAGCGGGCCACACCGGGGAGCTGTTTTTT | CASSLAGHTGELFF
TRBJ2-5 | TRBV3-1/TRBV3-2 | 15 | NA | NA | TGTGCCAGCAGCCAAGACCCACTAGGGAGGGAGACCCAGTACTTC | CASSQDPLGRETQYF
TRBJ2-2 | TRBV6-6 | 15 | NA | TRBD1 | TGTGCCAGCAGTTACTTGGGACAGGGCAACGGGGAGCTGTTTTTT | CASSYLGQGNGELFF
TRBJ2-7 | TRBV4-3 | 14 | NA | NA | TGCGCCAGCAGTTCCGGGGTGACTGACTACGAGCAGTACTTC | CASSSGVTDYEQYF
TRBJ1-2 | TRBV6-5 | 15 | NA | TRBD1 | TGTGCCAGCAGTTACACTACAGGGGGATTCTATGGCTACACCTTC | CASSYTTGGFYGYTF
TRBJ1-1 | TRBV28 | 15 | NA | TRBD1 | TGTGCCAGCCTAATCAGGGGGCGGGGGATCACTGAAGCTTTCTTT | CASLIRGRGITEAFF
TRBJ2-2 | TRBV6-5 | 14 | NA | NA | TGTGCCAGCAGACAACAGGGGAACACCGGGGAGCTGTTTTTT | CASRQQGNTGELFF
TRBJ2-2 | TRBV4-1 | 16 | NA | TRBD2 | TGCGCCAGCAGCCTCGGGGGGGCAGGGGTCACCGGGGAGCTGTTTTTT | CASSLGGAGVTGELFF
TRBJ1-5 | TRBV19 | 15 | NA | TRBD1 | TGTGCCAGTAGTATAGAAGCAGGGGGAAATCAGCCCCAGCATTTT | CASSIEAGGNQPQHF
TRBJ2-1 | TRBV27 | 11 | NA | TRBD2 | TGTGCCAGCAGCAAGCGGGAATTGCAGTTCTTC | CASSKRELQFF
TRBJ2-5 | TRBV10-1 | 15 | NA | TRBD2 | TGCGCCAGCAGTGACCTAGCGGGGGACCAAGAGACCCAGTACTTC | CASSDLAGDQETQYF
TRBJ1-6 | TRBV3-1/TRBV3-2 | 16 | NA | NA | TGTGCCAGCAGCCCCTACCCGAGCTCCTATAATTCACCCCTCCACTTT | CASSPYPSSYNSPLHF
TRBJ2-7 | TRBV7-9 | 14 | once | NA | TGTGCCAGCAGCTTTAGTACAGAGAAATACGAGCAGTACTTC | CASSFSTEKYEQYF
TRBJ2-5 | TRBV6-4 | 14 | NA | NA | TGTGCCAGTGGGCGGGACTCGTCAAAAGAGACCCAGTACTTC | CASGRDSSKETQYF
TRBJ2-7 | TRBV7-6 | 12 | once | NA | TGTGCCAGCAGCCAGGGGACGAGCGAGCAGTACTTC | CASSQGTSEQYF
TRBJ2-3 | TRBV4-1 | 15 | NA | NA | TGCGCCAGCAGCCAAGGAGACAGGGAGGTTGATACGCAGTATTTT | CASSQGDREVDTQYF
TRBJ1-2 | TRBV5-6 | 13 | NA | NA | TGTGCCAGCAGCCGATCCAGCGGTCACGGCTACACCTTC | CASSRSSGHGYTF
TRBJ1-3 | TRBV3-1/TRBV3-2 | 14 | few | NA | TGTGCCAGCAGCCAAGTTAGAGGTGGAAACACCATATATTTT | CASSQVRGGNTIYF
TRBJ1-2 | TRBV4-1 | 15 | once | TRBD1 | TGCGCCAGCAGCCAAGGGGGACAGGGCCGTCCTGGCTACACCTTC | CASSQGGQGRPGYTF
TRBJ1-5 | TRBV19 | 13 | NA | TRBD1 | TGTGCCAGTAGTGCAGGGGGCGGTCAGCCCCAGCATTTT | CASSAGGGQPQHF
TRBJ1-5 | TRBV3-1/TRBV3-2 | 16 | NA | NA | TGTGCCAGCAGCCAGCAGGGCCCATCCACCAATCAGCCCCAGCATTTT | CASSQQGPSTNQPQHF
TRBJ1-6 | TRBV2 | 14 | NA | TRBD1 | TGTGCCAGCGCTGGACAGGGTGAAAGTTCACCCCTCCACTTT | CASAGQGESSPLHF
TRBJ1-2 | TRBV5-4 | 15 | NA | NA | TGTGCCAGCAGCTCGCACTCCGGGAACCCCGGGGGCTACACCTTC | CASSSHSGNPGGYTF